This TCR beta chain was identified in a study of vaccination and CD4 T cells after COVID-19. Study in general: The convalescent group had six males, four females, seven Caucasians, two Asians, one multiracial. The stimulating agents, overlapping spike peptides, came from SARS-CoV-2, HCoV-NL63, HCoV-OC43 and HCoV-229E.

About this clonotype itself: The antigen is undetermined.

Sequencing of cultured CD4+ T cell DNA used the Oncomine TCR Beta short-read assay. MiXCR was run by TCRdb on the PCR reads, yielding one entry per CDR3 protein. This sample has roughly 17,000 distinct CDR3 sequences, with 35% to 50% found just once. V trimming: 5 bases; J trimming: 0 bases; junction bases outside the gene matches: 8. Germline-derived CDR1 and CDR2 are SGHTA and FQGNSA. The CDR3 extends over 18 amino acids. The treatment here: roughly 10-day PBMC culture with coronavirus spike peptide pools or control peptides (ViraFEST assay). This clonotype originated in a human donor who had recovered from COVID-19. The gene calls are TRBV7-2 and TRBJ2-6, with 9 nucleotides matching TRBD2. Here the sequenced sample was CD4+ T cells from blood, cultured in vitro, taken after SARS-CoV-2 vaccination. CDR3 loop: CASSEPSGADSGANVLTF. CDR3 nucleotide sequence: TGTGCCAGCAGCGAACCTAGCGGGGCGGACTCTGGGGCCAACGTCCTGACTTTC.